This T cell receptor (beta chain) came from a study of blood T cell repertoires in COVID-19. The assay was immunoSEQ multiplex PCR, and TCRdb's table has in-frame clones only and misses some. The sample holds roughly 240,000 clones, about four fifths seen once. V dropped 5 bases and J dropped 6; count of bases not matched to a gene: 7. Germline values: CDR1 MDHEN, CDR2 SYDVKM. This CDR3 is 14 amino acids long. The chain is built from TRBV28 and TRBJ2-7; 10 nucleotides match TRBD1. Sequenced input: PBMCs or T cells enriched from blood (not recorded which). The sequence came from a woman aged 40 to 55 who had been exposed to COVID-19. The CDR3 DNA reads TGTGCCAGCAGTCCAGGGACAGGGGTGAGCGAGCAGTACTTC. This sequence encodes CASSPGTGVSEQYF.